This entry lists 30 T cell receptor beta chains sequenced from one sample in a study of blood T cell repertoires in COVID-19. Libraries were prepared by immunoSEQ multiplex PCR; TCRdb keeps only in-frame clonotypes and omits some of them. This table holds approximately 260,000 clones, 70% to 90% found once. Sequencing was performed on peripheral blood. The source of these receptors is a man between 18 and 29 years old with active or convalescent COVID-19.

The chain uses TRBV24-1 and TRBJ2-1; D ambiguous. The CDR3 is 16 residues long. V was pared by 4 bases and J by 7 bases, with 19 bases between. Germline V gene data show CDR1 as KGHDR and CDR2 as SFDVKD. This CDR3 reads CATSDNADDLLNEQFF. The CDR3 region has the DNA TGTGCCACCAGTGACAACGCCGACGACTTACTAAATGAGCAGTTCTTC.

This chain uses TRBV6-2 or TRBV6-3 with TRBJ1-1; D call uncertain. The CDR3 sequence is 15 residues long. CDR1 is MNHEY and CDR2 is SVGEGT in the germline V gene. V was shortened by 4 bases and J by 4 bases, with 16 bases between the two germline ends. CDR3 sequence: CASSSFQGASTEAFF. CDR3 DNA sequence: TGTGCCAGCAGTTCCTTCCAAGGAGCGAGCACTGAAGCTTTCTTT.

This rearrangement joins TRBV7-2 to TRBJ2-7, with 8 bases lining up with TRBD1. CDR3 length equals 14 residues. CDR1 is SGHTA, CDR2 FQGNSA, per germline. Losses at the gene ends were 4 bases for V and 7 bases for J; bases not matched to a gene: 9. The CDR3 region is CASSSLGQGQEQYF. The CDR3, as DNA: TGTGCCAGCAGCTCCCTTGGACAGGGACAGGAGCAGTACTTC.

The chain carries TRBV29-1 and TRBJ2-7; tentatively, D is TRBD2 (6 bases). The CDR3 runs 14 residues. Trimming stripped 8 bases from V and 1 base from J, with 18 bases between. Germline V gene lookup returns CDR1 SQVTM and CDR2 ANQGSEA. DNA for the CDR3: TGCAGCACGAAAGGGACTTTGGCGTCCTACGAGCAGTACTTC. Translating it yields CSTKGTLASYEQYF.

This clone was seen more than once but under ten times. This chain links TRBV5-4 with TRBJ2-3; TRBD1 matches 7 bases. The V and J ends lost 0 bases and 2 bases, in that order; junction bases with no gene match: 3. The CDR3 is made up of 15 amino acids. Germline CDR1 reads SGHNT; CDR2 reads YYREEE (reference sequence). As DNA, the CDR3 is TGTGCCAGCAGCTTGGAGGGACAGCCCACAGATACGCAGTATTTT. Its translation is CASSLEGQPTDTQYF.

This chain connects TRBV24-1 to TRBJ2-1; 11 bases align to TRBD2. Trimming cost V 4 bases and J 0 bases; bases outside gene matches: 10. From germline, CDR1 is KGHDR and CDR2 SFDVKD. The CDR3 contains 19 residues. The CDR3 region is CATSEPLAGAGSSYNEQFF. Written as DNA, the CDR3 is TGTGCCACCAGTGAACCACTAGCGGGAGCGGGTAGCTCCTACAATGAGCAGTTCTTC.

This chain links TRBV28 with TRBJ2-5; 8 positions agree with TRBD1. The CDR3 spans 15 residues. V was clipped by 4 bases and J by 2 bases; unmatched bases: 6. Germline lookup yields CDR1 MDHEN and CDR2 SYDVKM. CDR3 nucleotide sequence: TGTGCCAGCAGTTCCAAGGACAGGGAACAAGAGACCCAGTACTTC. Its protein product is CASSSKDREQETQYF. Combining the CDR3 with reference TRBV28 and TRBJ2-5 gives the whole variable domain DVKVTQSSRYLVKRTGEKVFLECVQDMDHENMFWYRQDPGLGLRLIYFSYDVKMKEKGDIPEGYSVSREKKERFSLILESASTNQTSMYLCASSSKDREQETQYFGPGTRLLVL.

The rearrangement links TRBV7-2 to TRBJ2-7; 10 bases are shared with TRBD1. This CDR3 is built from 15 residues. The ends lost 8 bases at V and 10 bases at J; junction bases unmatched: 17. The germline gives CDR1 SGHTA, CDR2 FQGNSA. CDR3 amino acids: CASSTAPGQGTEQYF. CDR3 bases: TGTGCCAGCTCAACCGCTCCGGGACAGGGGACCGAACAGTACTTC.

This chain uses TRBV10-3 with TRBJ2-2; 9 bases are shared with TRBD1. Germline V gene lookup returns CDR1 ENHRY and CDR2 SYGVKD. V lost 5 bases and J lost 6; bases outside the gene matches: 7. The CDR3 is made up of 15 amino acids. The CDR3 loop is CAISNRDRVPGELFF. CDR3 coding DNA: TGTGCCATCAGTAACCGGGACAGGGTTCCCGGGGAGCTGTTTTTT.

This clone was detected only once. The chain has TRBV3-1 (or the pseudogene TRBV3-2) and TRBJ2-5; 10 nucleotides agree with TRBD2. The CDR3 consists of 15 residues. Germline CDR1 LGHDT, CDR2 YNNKEL (reference sequence). The ends lost 5 bases at V and 4 bases at J; junction bases unmatched: 7. In DNA, the CDR3 is TGTGCCAGCAGCATGAGCGGGGGGGCCCCAGAGACCCAGTACTTC. Translated: CASSMSGGAPETQYF.

The rearrangement uses TRBV30 and TRBJ1-5; perhaps TRBD1 as D (6 bases). With 3 bases removed from V and 1 base from J, the gap between germline ends came to 13 bases. Germline V lookup: CDR1 GTSNPN, CDR2 SVGIG (reference sequence). This CDR3 region has 15 residues. CDR3 DNA: TGTGCCTGGAGCCGCCGGGGGGCGAGCAATCAGCCCCAGCATTTT. It codes for CAWSRRGASNQPQHF. Looking up the rest from reference TRBV30 and TRBJ1-5 gives the full variable domain: SQTIHQWPATLVQPVGSPLSLECTVEGTSNPNLYWYRQAAGRGLQLLFYSVGIGQISSEVPQNLSASRPQDRQFILSSKKLLLSDSGFYLCAWSRRGASNQPQHFGDGTRLSIL.

This chain connects TRBV6-4 to TRBJ2-4; TRBD1 matches 7 bases. V was clipped by 3 bases and J by 2 bases; unmatched bases: 10. The length of the CDR3 is 17 residues. The germline V gene encodes CDR1 MRHNA and CDR2 SNTAGT. CDR3: CASSDRQGRGSKNIQYF. CDR3 DNA sequence: TGTGCCAGCAGTGATCGACAGGGAAGGGGCTCCAAAAACATTCAGTACTTC.

The chain combines TRBV7-9 with TRBJ1-5; 7 nucleotides agree with TRBD1. The CDR3 consists of 17 residues. V shed 0 bases and J 4 bases; nucleotides not matched to a gene: 9. The germline gives CDR1 SEHNR, CDR2 FQNEAQ (reference sequence). The CDR3 sequence is CASSLAVGTDENQPQHF. CDR3 coding DNA: TGTGCCAGCAGCTTAGCGGTGGGGACAGACGAAAATCAGCCCCAGCATTTT.

This chain joins TRBV16 and TRBJ1-3, with D unclear. V dropped 4 bases and J dropped 0 bases, with 7 bases sitting between them. Germline loops: CDR1 KGHSY, CDR2 FQNENV. The CDR3 is made up of 14 amino acids. This CDR3 reads CASSPPSSGNTIYF. CDR3 nucleotide sequence: TGTGCCAGCAGCCCTCCCTCCTCTGGAAACACCATATATTTT.

V gene TRBV19 combines with J gene TRBJ2-7; TRBD1 matches at 7 bases. Germline loops: CDR1 LNHDA, CDR2 SQIVND (reference sequence). This CDR3 spans 14 amino acids. After removal of 5 bases from V and 0 bases from J, the junction contained 4 bases not matched to a gene. CDR3 region: CASSVGTASYEQYF. In nucleotides, the CDR3 is TGTGCCAGTAGTGTCGGGACAGCCTCCTACGAGCAGTACTTC. Variable domain in full (rest from reference TRBV19 and TRBJ2-7): DGGITQSPKYLFRKEGQNVTLSCEQNLNHDAMYWYRQDPGQGLRLIYYSQIVNDFQKGDIAEGYSVSREKKESFPLTVTSAQKNPTAFYLCASSVGTASYEQYFGPGTRLTVT.

The chain links TRBV5-4 to TRBJ2-3; 7 bases fit TRBD1. The CDR3 has 15 residues. V was pared by 0 bases and J by 4 bases, with 5 bases of the junction left unmatched. Germline V CDR1 and CDR2: SGHNT, YYREEE (reference sequence). In DNA, the CDR3 is TGTGCCAGCAGCTTGGGGACAGGAATGTCAGATACGCAGTATTTT. This translates into CASSLGTGMSDTQYF.

This sequence joins TRBV30 and TRBJ1-2; D not resolved. CDR3 length: 13 residues. Germline CDR1 reads GTSNPN; CDR2 reads SVGIG (reference sequence). Deletions cut 2 bases from V and 8 bases from J, with 15 bases between. The CDR3 region has the DNA TGTGCCTGGAGTCCGAGGTACCTAGAAGGCTACACCTTC. Translation gives CAWSPRYLEGYTF. The full variable domain, with the rest looked up from reference TRBV30 and TRBJ1-2, is SQTIHQWPATLVQPVGSPLSLECTVEGTSNPNLYWYRQAAGRGLQLLFYSVGIGQISSEVPQNLSASRPQDRQFILSSKKLLLSDSGFYLCAWSPRYLEGYTFGSGTRLTVV.

The V call is TRBV30, the J call TRBJ1-4; 9 nucleotides align to TRBD1. V dropped 5 bases and J dropped 5; count of bases not matched to a gene: 3. Germline V gives CDR1 GTSNPN, CDR2 SVGIG (reference sequence). This CDR3 contains 13 residues. In DNA form, the CDR3 reads TGTGCCTGGCGGACAGGGGCGAATGAAAAACTGTTTTTT. It codes for CAWRTGANEKLFF.

CDR3 protein: CASSKGQHNEQFF. CDR3 coding DNA: TGTGCCAGCAGCAAGGGACAGCACAATGAGCAGTTCTTC. The V call is TRBV2, the J call TRBJ2-1; 7 bases map to TRBD1. Germline-derived CDR1 and CDR2 are SNHLY and FYNNEI. V lost 6 bases to trimming and J lost 5 bases; unmatched junction nucleotides: 4. The CDR3 runs 13 residues.

This chain's CDR3 is CASSLDLGQGRYEQYF. CDR3 nucleotide sequence: TGTGCCAGCAGCTTAGATTTGGGACAGGGAAGGTACGAGCAGTACTTC. V is TRBV7-9 and J is TRBJ2-7; 9 nucleotides match TRBD1. Germline values: CDR1 SEHNR, CDR2 FQNEAQ (reference sequence). This CDR3 spans 16 amino acids. The ends lost 1 base at V and 4 bases at J; junction bases unmatched: 8. Variable domain in full (rest from reference TRBV7-9 and TRBJ2-7): DTGVSQNPRHKITKRGQNVTFRCDPISEHNRLYWYRQTLGQGPEFLTYFQNEAQLEKSRLLSDRFSAERPKGSFSTLEIQRTEQGDSAMYLCASSLDLGQGRYEQYFGPGTRLTVT.

V usage is TRBV5-1 and J usage is TRBJ2-1, with 10 bases matching TRBD2. CDR1 SGHRS and CDR2 YFSETQ come from the germline V gene. The CDR3 has 18 residues. V trimming: 0 bases; J trimming: 7 bases; junction bases outside the gene matches: 13. In nucleotides, the CDR3 is TGCGCCAGCAGCTTGGCTGCTAGCGGGAGTAGGTGGGTAAATGAGCAGTTCTTC. It codes for CASSLAASGSRWVNEQFF.

The rearrangement links TRBV2 to TRBJ2-7; 11 bases match TRBD1. Germline V gene lookup returns CDR1 SNHLY and CDR2 FYNNEI. V was pared by 6 bases and J by 0 bases, with 4 bases of the junction left unmatched. This CDR3 spans 15 amino acids. CDR3 bases: TGTGCCAGCAGACGGGACAGGGGGAGCTCCTACGAGCAGTACTTC. Translated: CASRRDRGSSYEQYF.

The CDR3 is CASRRGSEAFF. Here the CDR3 DNA reads TGTGCCAGCCGCAGGGGTTCTGAAGCTTTCTTT. The chain links TRBV2 to TRBJ1-1, with D perhaps TRBD1 (6 bases). The germline V and J ends were trimmed by 8 bases and 6 bases, with 10 bases remaining between them. Germline values: CDR1 SNHLY, CDR2 FYNNEI. This CDR3 is 11 amino acids long.

The V call is TRBV6-5, the J call TRBJ1-6; 9 bases line up with TRBD1. The CDR3 spans 15 residues. After removal of 3 bases from V and 8 bases from J, the junction contained 5 bases not matched to a gene. Looked up from germline, CDR1 is MNHEY and CDR2 is SVGAGI. CDR3 DNA: TGTGCCAGCAGTTATACAGGGGGCAGCGATTCACCCCTCCACTTT. Protein sequence: CASSYTGGSDSPLHF.

This clone appeared once. The chain recombines TRBV6-1 with TRBJ1-2; D is uncertain. The CDR3 runs to 15 residues. Between the trimmed V and J ends, which lost 3 bases and 1 base, there was a span of 12 bases. CDR1 MNHNS and CDR2 SASEGT come from the germline V gene. In nucleotides, the CDR3 is TGTGCCAGCAGTGATTTTGAAAACAGTAACTATGGCTACACCTTC. The encoded protein is CASSDFENSNYGYTF.

The sample holds one count of this clone. The same CDR3 also results from other DNA sequences found in this sample. The chain is built from TRBV7-9 and TRBJ1-2; D not certain. The V gene's germline CDR1 is SEHNR and CDR2 FQNEAQ (reference sequence). This CDR3 has 14 amino acids. Trimming cost V 0 bases and J 3 bases, with 8 bases left between them. The chain's CDR3 is CASSLAGGYYGYTF. Here the CDR3 DNA reads TGTGCCAGCAGCTTAGCGGGCGGGTACTATGGCTACACCTTC.

The CDR3 DNA follows: TGCGCCAGCAGCTTGGGACAGTCCGAGACCTACGAGCAGTACTTC. Translation: CASSLGQSETYEQYF. This rearrangement joins TRBV5-1 to TRBJ2-7; D is possibly TRBD1 (5 bases). Deletions cut 0 bases from V and 2 bases from J, with 12 bases between. Germline values: CDR1 SGHRS, CDR2 YFSETQ. The CDR3 covers 15 residues.

The gene calls are TRBV10-3 and TRBJ2-7; perhaps TRBD2 as D (6 bases). This CDR3 has 15 residues. Germline lookup yields CDR1 ENHRY and CDR2 SYGVKD. V dropped 1 base and J dropped 2 bases, with 12 bases sitting between them. In DNA form, the CDR3 reads TGTGCCATCAGTGAGTTTATAGCGGACCCCTACGAGCAGTACTTC. Translating gives CAISEFIADPYEQYF.

V is TRBV3-1 (or the pseudogene TRBV3-2) and J is TRBJ2-5; D is perhaps TRBD2 (5 bases). This CDR3 is built from 18 residues. Trimming shortened V by 4 bases and J by 1 base, and 22 bases separated the two germline ends. CDR1 and CDR2 from the germline V gene are LGHDT and YNNKEL (reference sequence). CDR3 DNA: TGTGCCAGCAGCCCCTCCCGCCTGCTAGCAGCACTCCAAGAGACCCAGTACTTC. Protein sequence: CASSPSRLLAALQETQYF.

The table lists this clone with a count of one. The V call is TRBV6-6, the J call TRBJ1-1; D perhaps matches TRBD1 (5 bases). The V end lost 5 bases, the J end lost 3 bases, and 10 bases lay between the germline ends. The CDR3 runs 13 residues. Germline CDR1 reads MNHNY; CDR2 reads SVGAGI (reference sequence). The CDR3, as DNA: TGTGCCAGCAGTGTAGCCAGGGACACTGAAGCTTTCTTT. Its translation: CASSVARDTEAFF.